This TCR beta chain comes out of a study of control samples from healthy donors and cancer patients. Profiled with immunoSEQ multiplex PCR; TCRdb holds only in-frame clones, not every one. The table has under 150,000 clones, under 95% seen once. V lost 7 bases and J lost 0; bases outside the gene matches: 10. CDR1 SQVTM and CDR2 ANQGSEA come from the germline V gene. The length of the CDR3 is 15 residues. The receptor was derived from a man aged 50-59 years with head and neck cancer. Sequencing used PBMCs. The chain has TRBV29-1 and TRBJ1-1; TRBD1 agrees at 8 bases. CDR3: CSADRGGRMNTEAFF. In nucleotides, the CDR3 is TGCAGCGCAGACAGGGGAGGGCGGATGAACACTGAAGCTTTCTTT. The variable domain in full, completed from reference TRBV29-1 and TRBJ1-1, reads SAVISQKPSRDICQRGTSLTIQCQVDSQVTMMFWYRQQPGQSLTLIATANQGSEATYESGFVIDKFPISRPNLTFSTLTVSNMSPEDSSIYLCSADRGGRMNTEAFFGQGTRLTVV.